Listed below are T cell receptor beta chains from one sample, sequenced in a study of blood T cell repertoires in COVID-19. The data were produced by immunoSEQ multiplex PCR, yet TCRdb's version contains in-frame clones alone and is incomplete. The sample includes 270,000 or so clones, roughly 85% seen only once; the top ten take about an eighth. Sequencing input: peripheral blood. All receptors come from a human donor in a cohort sampled during active COVID-19. CDR3s include the opening cysteine and the closing phenylalanine or tryptophan. A D gene is named only where the DNA matches it firmly. Where a row states a size, it is once, few, many or the class of an expanded clone; other rows omit it.

CDR3 length	J gene	clone size	D gene	V gene	CDR3 protein	CDR3 DNA
15	TRBJ2-2	NA	NA	TRBV2	CASSEAGPATGELFF	TGTGCCAGCAGTGAAGCGGGGCCAGCCACCGGGGAGCTGTTTTTT
14	TRBJ2-4	NA	TRBD1	TRBV5-1	CASRARTGGDIQYF	TGCGCCAGCAGGGCACGGACAGGGGGAGACATTCAGTACTTC
20	TRBJ2-2	NA	TRBD1	TRBV29-1	CSVSGGGGQGALGGTGELFF	TGCAGCGTTAGCGGGGGCGGGGGACAGGGGGCCCTTGGCGGTACCGGGGAGCTGTTTTTT
14	TRBJ2-5	NA	TRBD2	TRBV2	CASIRLASQETQYF	TGTGCCAGCATTCGACTAGCGAGTCAAGAGACCCAGTACTTC
13	TRBJ1-1	NA	TRBD1	TRBV20-1	CSASWTGKTEAFF	TGCAGTGCTAGTTGGACAGGTAAGACTGAAGCTTTCTTT
11	TRBJ1-1	NA	NA	TRBV27	CASTGGVEAFF	TGTGCCAGCACCGGGGGGGTTGAAGCTTTCTTT
17	TRBJ1-1	NA	TRBD1	TRBV18	CASSRVVLGTGVTEAFF	TGTGCCAGCTCACGAGTGGTCCTAGGGACAGGAGTAACTGAAGCTTTCTTT
13	TRBJ1-2	NA	NA	TRBV12-3/TRBV12-4	CASSPSEDYGYTF	TGTGCCAGCAGTCCAAGCGAGGACTATGGCTACACCTTC
17	TRBJ2-1	once	TRBD2	TRBV24-1	CATSDFRREGPFNEQFF	TGTGCCACCAGTGATTTTAGGCGGGAGGGCCCCTTCAATGAGCAGTTCTTC
13	TRBJ2-1	NA	NA	TRBV3-1/TRBV3-2	CASSHGGRGEQFF	TGTGCCAGCAGCCATGGAGGGCGGGGTGAGCAGTTCTTC
14	TRBJ2-1	few	TRBD2	TRBV11-2	CASSLDPGLAGQFF	TGTGCCAGCAGCTTAGATCCGGGACTAGCCGGACAGTTCTTC
13	TRBJ1-1	few	NA	TRBV18	CASSLQGGTEAFF	TGTGCCAGCTCACTCCAGGGAGGCACTGAAGCTTTCTTT
15	TRBJ2-5	few	TRBD2	TRBV19	CASTNPTSGQETQYF	TGTGCCAGTACTAATCCGACTAGCGGGCAAGAGACCCAGTACTTC
14	TRBJ2-7	NA	TRBD2	TRBV3-1/TRBV3-2	CASSQASGRDEQYF	TGTGCCAGCAGCCAAGCTAGCGGGAGGGACGAGCAGTACTTC
14	TRBJ2-7	NA	TRBD2	TRBV7-9	CASSLGWGGYEQYF	TGTGCCAGCAGCTTAGGCTGGGGGGGATACGAGCAGTACTTC
15	TRBJ2-2	NA	NA	TRBV28	CASSTQGPNTGELFF	TGTGCCAGCAGCACTCAGGGGCCGAACACCGGGGAGCTGTTTTTT
15	TRBJ2-3	NA	TRBD2	TRBV7-8	CASSFREGSTDTQYF	TGTGCCAGCAGCTTCCGGGAGGGAAGCACAGATACGCAGTATTTT
16	TRBJ2-1	NA	TRBD2	TRBV5-4	CASSPPGVAGGHEQFF	TGTGCCAGCAGCCCCCCGGGGGTAGCGGGAGGACATGAGCAGTTCTTC
13	TRBJ2-1	NA	TRBD2	TRBV28	CASSRQRGNEQFF	TGTGCCAGCAGTCGACAGCGGGGGAATGAGCAGTTCTTC
13	TRBJ1-1	NA	NA	TRBV12-3/TRBV12-4	CASSWAANTEAFF	TGTGCCAGCAGTTGGGCTGCGAACACTGAAGCTTTCTTT
15	TRBJ1-2	NA	NA	TRBV19	CASRGGAFIRTGYTF	TGTGCCAGCCGCGGGGGCGCTTTCATTCGAACTGGCTACACCTTC
15	TRBJ2-1	NA	NA	TRBV5-4	CASSLKSLPYNEQFF	TGTGCCAGCAGCTTAAAGAGTCTCCCCTACAATGAGCAGTTCTTC
11	TRBJ2-1	NA	NA	TRBV30	CAWTGYNEQFF	TGTGCCTGGACAGGTTACAATGAGCAGTTCTTC
15	TRBJ2-5	few	NA	TRBV28	CASGISRDTQETQYF	TGTGCCAGCGGAATCTCTCGGGACACCCAGGAGACCCAGTACTTC
15	TRBJ2-1	NA	NA	TRBV7-8	CASSSRGRSYNEQFF	TGTGCCAGCAGTTCCCGTGGGAGGTCCTACAATGAGCAGTTCTTC
13	TRBJ2-7	NA	TRBD1	TRBV29-1	CSVGGTGFHEQYF	TGCAGCGTTGGCGGGACAGGGTTCCACGAGCAGTACTTC
17	TRBJ2-1	NA	TRBD2	TRBV6-2/TRBV6-3	CASSYAIGLAGGGEQFF	TGTGCCAGCAGTTACGCCATCGGACTAGCGGGAGGGGGGGAGCAGTTCTTC
13	TRBJ1-5	NA	NA	TRBV28	CASSTGFNQPQHF	TGTGCCAGCTCCACGGGATTCAATCAGCCCCAGCATTTT
15	TRBJ1-5	NA	TRBD1	TRBV19	CASSARQGNNQPQHF	TGTGCCAGTAGTGCCCGACAGGGAAACAATCAGCCCCAGCATTTT
15	TRBJ1-1	NA	NA	TRBV28	CASSLEGPGNTEAFF	TGTGCCAGCAGTTTGGAGGGGCCAGGGAACACTGAAGCTTTCTTT
13	TRBJ1-2	few	NA	TRBV6-5	CASSRGTAYGYTF	TGTGCCAGCAGTCGCGGGACGGCCTATGGCTACACCTTC
11	TRBJ2-5	NA	NA	TRBV5-1	CASSLLETQYF	TGCGCCAGCAGCTTGCTAGAGACCCAGTACTTC
16	TRBJ2-5	NA	TRBD2	TRBV5-1	CASSLEGGRIQETQYF	TGCGCCAGCAGCTTGGAAGGCGGGAGGATCCAAGAGACCCAGTACTTC
15	TRBJ2-1	NA	TRBD2	TRBV4-3	CASSLEGHGRDEQFF	TGCGCCAGCAGCCTAGAGGGACACGGGAGGGATGAGCAGTTCTTC
12	TRBJ2-3	NA	NA	TRBV2	CASTSSTDTQYF	TGTGCCAGCACTAGTAGCACAGATACGCAGTATTTT
12	TRBJ2-6	once	NA	TRBV12-3/TRBV12-4	CASSSGGNVLTF	TGTGCCAGCAGCTCGGGTGGCAACGTCCTGACTTTC
14	TRBJ2-2	once	NA	TRBV28	CASSLAVNTGELFF	TGTGCCAGCAGTTTAGCAGTGAACACCGGGGAGCTGTTTTTT
15	TRBJ2-5	few	TRBD2	TRBV7-3	CASSASGTSQETQYF	TGTGCCAGCAGCGCCTCCGGGACTAGCCAAGAGACCCAGTACTTC
14	TRBJ2-4	NA	TRBD2	TRBV5-1	CASSLVSGENIQYF	TGCGCCAGCAGCTTGGTTAGCGGGGAAAACATTCAGTACTTC